This T cell receptor (beta chain) appears in the sequencing data of a study of blood T cell repertoires in COVID-19. Study-wide background: PBMCs, B-cell-depleted T cells, or T cells provided the cDNA or gDNA that made up the material.

V lost 4 bases and J 5 bases, leaving 17 bases between the germline ends. The CDR3 is 15 residues long. Germline assignment: CDR1 LGHNA and CDR2 YNFKEQ. Clones were sequenced by immunoSEQ multiplex PCR, and TCRdb holds only the in-frame ones, with some missing. The table includes 50,000 to 60,000 clones, 85% detected once. This TCR derives from a human donor in a cohort sampled during active COVID-19. Sequenced input: peripheral blood. The V call is TRBV4-2, the J call TRBJ2-5, with TRBD2 as a possible D gene (5 bases). The chain's CDR3 is CASSPETRFDETQYF. The CDR3 nucleotides read TGTGCCAGCAGCCCCGAAACTAGGTTTGACGAGACCCAGTACTTC.